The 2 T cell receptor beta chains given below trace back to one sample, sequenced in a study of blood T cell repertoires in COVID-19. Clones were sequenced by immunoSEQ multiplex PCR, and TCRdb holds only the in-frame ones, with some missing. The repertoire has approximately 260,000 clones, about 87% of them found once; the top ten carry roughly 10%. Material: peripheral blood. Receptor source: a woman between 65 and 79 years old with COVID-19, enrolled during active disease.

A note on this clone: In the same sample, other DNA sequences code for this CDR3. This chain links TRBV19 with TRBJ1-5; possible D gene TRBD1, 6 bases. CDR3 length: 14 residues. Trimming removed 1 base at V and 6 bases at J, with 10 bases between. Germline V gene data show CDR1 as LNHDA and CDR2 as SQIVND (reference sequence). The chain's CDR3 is CASSIGGGAQPQHF. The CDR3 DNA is TGTGCCAGTAGTATAGGCGGGGGGGCTCAGCCCCAGCATTTT.

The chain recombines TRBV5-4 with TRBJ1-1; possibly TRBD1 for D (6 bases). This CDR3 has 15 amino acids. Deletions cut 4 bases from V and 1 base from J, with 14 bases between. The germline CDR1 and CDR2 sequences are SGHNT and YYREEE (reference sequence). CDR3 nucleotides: TGTGCCAGCAGCGGGACCGGGACAACGAACACTGAAGCTTTCTTT. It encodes CASSGTGTTNTEAFF.